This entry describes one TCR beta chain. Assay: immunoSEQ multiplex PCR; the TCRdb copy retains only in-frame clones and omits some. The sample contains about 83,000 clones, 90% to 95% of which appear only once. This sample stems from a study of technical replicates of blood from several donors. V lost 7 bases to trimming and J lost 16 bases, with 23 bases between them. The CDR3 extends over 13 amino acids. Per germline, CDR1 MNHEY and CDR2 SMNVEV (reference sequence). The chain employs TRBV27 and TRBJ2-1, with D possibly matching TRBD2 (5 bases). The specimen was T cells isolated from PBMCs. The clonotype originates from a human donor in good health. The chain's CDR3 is CASKILPDGVNFF. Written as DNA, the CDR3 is TGTGCCAGCAAAATATTACCGGACGGGGTTAACTTCTTC.